These 27 T cell receptor beta chains were sequenced from one sample in a study of T cell repertoires in cytomegalovirus infection. Which antigens these TCRs recognize remains unknown. MiXCR, applied by TCRdb to the reads, yields one record per CDR3 protein. The sample has 750,000 to 950,000 distinct CDR3 sequences, 25% to 35% seen once. The sample in question was cultured CD8+ T cells from PBMCs, obtained from culture after CMV antigen stimulation. These receptors all come from a human donor in good health (CMV status not recorded). Some clones in this sample may be carry-over from other donors' samples.

This clonotype has only a few counts. The chain uses TRBV7-9 and TRBJ1-1; D is undetermined. With 5 bases removed from V and 0 bases from J, the gap between germline ends came to 10 bases. Germline V gives CDR1 SEHNR, CDR2 FQNEAQ (reference sequence). This CDR3 contains 14 residues. CDR3 sequence: CASSMRALNTEAFF. For the CDR3, the DNA is TGTGCCAGCAGCATGAGGGCACTGAACACTGAAGCTTTCTTT.

This clonotype was counted between two and nine times. The V gene is TRBV2, the J gene TRBJ1-4; 9 nucleotides line up with TRBD1. The CDR3 length is 13 residues. The ends lost 9 bases at V and 8 bases at J; junction bases unmatched: 7. Germline values: CDR1 SNHLY, CDR2 FYNNEI. The CDR3 DNA reads as TGTGCCAGTTGGACAGGGGAAGCCGAAAAACTGTTTTTT. Translated, it gives CASWTGEAEKLFF. Supplemented by reference TRBV2 and TRBJ1-4, the full variable domain reads EPEVTQTPSHQVTQMGQEVILRCVPISNHLYFYWYRQILGQKVEFLVSFYNNEISEKSEIFDDQFSVERPDGSNFTLKIRSTKLEDSAMYFCASWTGEAEKLFFGSGTQLSVL.

This clonotype was detected ten times or more. The chain carries TRBV19 and TRBJ2-2; the D gene is possibly TRBD1 (5 bases). Looked up from germline, CDR1 is LNHDA and CDR2 is SQIVND (reference sequence). CDR3 size: 14 residues. V lost 5 bases and J 3 bases, leaving 10 bases between the germline ends. CDR3 residues: CASSFGAYTGELFF. In nucleotides, the CDR3 is TGTGCCAGTAGTTTTGGGGCCTACACCGGGGAGCTGTTTTTT. Drawing the rest from reference TRBV19 and TRBJ2-2, the complete variable domain is DGGITQSPKYLFRKEGQNVTLSCEQNLNHDAMYWYRQDPGQGLRLIYYSQIVNDFQKGDIAEGYSVSREKKESFPLTVTSAQKNPTAFYLCASSFGAYTGELFFGEGSRLTVL.

The J gene is TRBJ2-1, the V gene TRBV11-2; 9 nucleotides line up with TRBD2. This CDR3 contains 16 residues. Germline V gene lookup returns CDR1 SGHAT and CDR2 FQNNGV. The V gene end was trimmed by 3 bases and the J gene end by 4 bases; junction bases not matched to a gene: 7. The CDR3 spells CASSFLSGGSYNEQFF. The CDR3 region has the DNA TGTGCCAGCAGCTTTTTGAGCGGGGGGTCATACAATGAGCAGTTCTTC.

This clonotype was observed many times. The rearrangement links TRBV7-8 to TRBJ2-1; 10 bases match TRBD1. V gave up 8 bases and J gave up 4 bases; unmatched junction bases: 5. Germline CDR1 SGHVS, CDR2 FQNEAQ. CDR3 length: 14 amino acids. CDR3: CASGDRGLYNEQFF. The CDR3 DNA reads TGTGCCAGCGGGGACAGGGGACTATACAATGAGCAGTTCTTC.

The chain is built from TRBV10-3 and TRBJ2-2; a weak D match, TRBD1 (6 bases). This CDR3 has 16 residues. Germline V gives CDR1 ENHRY, CDR2 SYGVKD. V lost 1 base, J lost 2 bases, and 11 bases lay in between. The chain's CDR3 is CAISELDSTNTGELFF. The CDR3 DNA is TGTGCCATCAGTGAGTTGGACAGCACCAACACCGGGGAGCTGTTTTTT.

In this sample, this clonotype turned up a few times. The rearrangement uses TRBV5-4 and TRBJ1-1; the D gene is possibly TRBD1 (6 bases). Per the germline V gene, CDR1 is SGHNT and CDR2 is YYREEE (reference sequence). The V and J ends lost 3 bases and 4 bases respectively, with 16 bases between them. The CDR3 has 15 amino acids. The CDR3 is CASSSEGGWVTEAFF. The CDR3 DNA follows: TGTGCCAGCAGCTCCGAAGGGGGTTGGGTCACTGAAGCTTTCTTT.

The chain carries TRBV6-1 and TRBJ2-1; 7 bases match TRBD2. Per germline, CDR1 MNHNS and CDR2 SASEGT. V shed 3 bases and J 3 bases; nucleotides not matched to a gene: 2. This CDR3 region has 14 residues. The CDR3 sequence is CASSDERGYNEQFF. The CDR3 DNA reads TGTGCCAGCAGTGACGAGCGGGGCTACAATGAGCAGTTCTTC.

The chain combines TRBV27 with TRBJ1-6, with D unresolved. The CDR3 contains 12 residues. Germline V gene lookup returns CDR1 MNHEY and CDR2 SMNVEV (reference sequence). Trimming took 7 bases from V and 6 from J, leaving 7 bases between them. CDR3 region: CASTSSNSPLHF. The CDR3 bases are TGTGCCAGCACCTCGTCTAATTCACCCCTCCACTTT.

This chain uses TRBV27 with TRBJ1-2; 7 bases line up with TRBD1. This CDR3 comprises 14 residues. Germline V gene sequence: CDR1 MNHEY, CDR2 SMNVEV (reference sequence). Losses at the gene ends were 7 bases for V and 6 bases for J; bases not matched to a gene: 11. CDR3 nucleotide sequence: TGTGCCAGCACCCGAGCAGGACAGGCGAATGGCTACACCTTC. This sequence encodes CASTRAGQANGYTF.

The chain recombines TRBV5-8 with TRBJ2-1; D is ambiguous. CDR1 is SGHTS, CDR2 YDEGEE, per germline. Trimming pared 9 bases from V and 11 bases from J, leaving 6 bases between. This CDR3 contains 8 residues. This CDR3 reads CATTQQFF. For the CDR3, the DNA is TGTGCCACCACGCAGCAGTTCTTC.

The chain combines TRBV27 with TRBJ1-5; D remains unclear. V lost 1 base and J 9 bases, leaving 19 bases between the germline ends. From germline, CDR1 is MNHEY and CDR2 SMNVEV (reference sequence). The CDR3 has 16 amino acids. The CDR3 sequence: CASSLLPRDKGRPQHF. DNA for the CDR3: TGTGCCAGCAGTTTATTGCCCAGAGACAAAGGACGGCCCCAGCATTTT.

The V gene is TRBV6-5, the J gene TRBJ2-5, with 12 nucleotides matching TRBD2. V was pared by 6 bases and J by 7 bases, with 9 bases of the junction left unmatched. CDR3 size: 15 residues. Germline V lookup: CDR1 MNHEY, CDR2 SVGAGI. Here the CDR3 reads CASSSSGGESGTQYF. CDR3 DNA sequence: TGTGCCAGCAGCTCTAGCGGGGGGGAGTCTGGGACCCAGTACTTC.

The chain uses TRBV28 and TRBJ2-2; 9 bases map to TRBD2. Germline V CDR1 and CDR2: MDHEN, SYDVKM. V lost 3 bases, J lost 3 bases, and 8 bases stayed unmatched. The CDR3 totals 17 residues. The CDR3 protein is CASSFAGGPKYTGELFF. The CDR3 coding sequence is TGTGCCAGCAGTTTCGCGGGGGGGCCAAAATACACCGGGGAGCTGTTTTTT.

The rearrangement links TRBV5-1 to TRBJ2-1; D is possibly TRBD2 (5 bases). The CDR3 loop spans 17 amino acids. The V and J ends lost 0 bases and 3 bases respectively, with 16 bases between them. Germline V gene data show CDR1 as SGHRS and CDR2 as YFSETQ. The CDR3 spells CASSLVGWAEDYNEQFF. The CDR3 DNA sequence: TGCGCCAGCAGCTTGGTTGGTTGGGCGGAGGACTACAATGAGCAGTTCTTC.

This clonotype has just a few counts. The chain is built from TRBV7-9 and TRBJ2-2, with D perhaps TRBD1 (6 bases). Germline-derived CDR1 and CDR2 are SEHNR and FQNEAQ (reference sequence). The CDR3 is 15 amino acids. Trimming took off 6 bases at V and 2 bases at J, with 13 bases between the two ends. In DNA, the CDR3 is TGTGCCAGCAGGGGACGACAGGATAACACCGGGGAGCTGTTTTTT. As protein: CASRGRQDNTGELFF.

This clonotype was seen many times. The rearrangement uses TRBV7-8 and TRBJ2-3; TRBD2 is a possible D gene (6 bases). CDR3 length equals 14 residues. Trimming cost V 4 bases and J 4 bases, with 12 bases left between them. CDR1 is SGHVS and CDR2 is FQNEAQ in the germline V gene. CDR3 DNA: TGTGCCAGCAGCTCTAGAGGAGGGGCAGATACGCAGTATTTT. It specifies CASSSRGGADTQYF.

This clonotype was observed a few times. The J gene is TRBJ2-7, the V gene TRBV7-9; D is uncertain. CDR3 length equals 12 residues. Germline V gives CDR1 SEHNR, CDR2 FQNEAQ (reference sequence). Trimming cost V 5 bases and J 3 bases, with 8 bases left between them. CDR3 protein: CASSLNDYEQYF. The CDR3 coding sequence is TGTGCCAGCAGCCTTAACGACTACGAGCAGTACTTC.

The CDR3 DNA follows: TGTGCCACCAGCAGAGGGAACCAAGAAAAACTGTTTTTT. Its translation: CATSRGNQEKLFF. The rearrangement uses TRBV15 and TRBJ1-4; D gene ambiguous. Between the trimmed V and J ends, which lost 1 base and 8 bases, there was a span of 8 bases. The CDR3 covers 13 residues. Germline V CDR1 and CDR2: LNHNV, YYDKDF (reference sequence).

This clonotype was counted only a few times. The chain is built from TRBV7-9 and TRBJ1-2; 9 positions match TRBD1. In germline, CDR1 is SEHNR, CDR2 FQNEAQ (reference sequence). There are 15 residues in the CDR3. V gave up 5 bases and J gave up 6 bases; unmatched junction bases: 10. This chain's CDR3 is CASSTPTGGKDGYTF. The CDR3 DNA reads TGTGCCAGCAGCACTCCAACAGGGGGCAAGGATGGCTACACCTTC.

The chain's CDR3 is CASTVGEFGTLGGYTF. The CDR3 DNA sequence: TGTGCCAGCACCGTTGGAGAGTTCGGGACATTAGGTGGCTACACCTTC. The V call is TRBV9, the J call TRBJ1-2, with D perhaps TRBD1 (6 bases). The V gene lost 6 bases and the J gene lost 7 bases, with 25 bases spanning the gap. Germline CDR1 is SGDLS and CDR2 is YYNGEE. The CDR3 is 16 amino acids.

On this clonotype itself: A read error may be the cause here, since a much bigger clone is one base away. Given the absence of the conserved phenylalanine or tryptophan at the CDR3 end, a read error is likely. J is TRBJ1-2 and V is TRBV7-4, with D hard to call. The CDR3 has 13 residues. The germline V gene has CDR1 SGHVT and CDR2 SQSDAQ. The ends were cut back, 6 bases at V and 1 base at J, with 9 bases in the middle. The CDR3 DNA reads as TGTGCCAGCAGGCGGACCGGTAACTATGGCTACACCTGC. This gives the protein CASRRTGNYGYTC.

This clonotype has more than one count but fewer than ten. The chain employs TRBV2 and TRBJ1-2; D gene uncertain. The ends were cut back, 8 bases at V and 7 bases at J, with 8 bases in the middle. The CDR3 contains 10 residues. Germline-derived CDR1 and CDR2 are SNHLY and FYNNEI. In DNA, the CDR3 is TGTGCCAGCGTCTTTGGTGGCTACACCTTC. It translates to CASVFGGYTF.

This clonotype was seen repeatedly, ten times or more. The V call is TRBV7-8, the J call TRBJ2-5; no clear D. V shed 2 bases and J shed 5 bases, with 9 bases lying between them. CDR1 and CDR2 from the germline V gene are SGHVS and FQNEAQ. The CDR3 length is 13 residues. The CDR3 is CASSLRAAETQYF. The CDR3 DNA is TGTGCCAGCAGCTTAAGGGCTGCGGAGACCCAGTACTTC.

This clonotype has more than one count but fewer than ten. V gene TRBV19 combines with J gene TRBJ1-5, with D possibly TRBD1 on 6 matching bases. The V end was cut by 8 bases, the J end by 2 bases, with 19 bases between. The CDR3 is 16 residues long. The germline V gene encodes CDR1 LNHDA and CDR2 SQIVND (reference sequence). CDR3 bases: TGTGCCAGTGACCAGCCAGGGGAATATGGCAATCAGCCCCAGCATTTT. It translates to CASDQPGEYGNQPQHF.

This clonotype occurred a few times. The chain is built from TRBV7-6 and TRBJ2-7; 7 positions agree with TRBD2. The V gene's germline CDR1 is SGHVS and CDR2 FNYEAQ. V was pared by 1 base and J by 5 bases, with 2 bases of the junction left unmatched. CDR3 size: 13 residues. The DNA of the CDR3 is TGTGCCAGCAGCTTAGGGCTAGCGGACGAGCAGTACGTC. It yields the protein CASSLGLADEQYV.

The rearrangement joins TRBV5-1 to TRBJ2-1, with 7 positions matching TRBD2. Germline V gives CDR1 SGHRS, CDR2 YFSETQ. Losses at the gene ends were 1 base for V and 2 bases for J; bases not matched to a gene: 6. The CDR3 has 16 amino acids. As DNA, the CDR3 is TGCGCCAGCAGCTTGTTAGCTAGCGGACCCTACAATGAGCAGTTCTTC. This sequence encodes CASSLLASGPYNEQFF.